In its sample, the clone carrying this TCR beta chain was seen a few times. Its antigen is unidentified. The CDR3 contains 16 residues. CDR1 is MDHEN, CDR2 SYDVKM, per germline. The ends were cut back, 5 bases at V and 0 bases at J, with 14 bases in the middle. This record comes from a study of naive and memory T cell subsets. General observations from the study: Naive repertoires, especially CD8, held a few larger clonotypes, possibly memory cells re-expressing CD45RA.

The beta constant-region primer was an equimolar mix of two oligonucleotides covering TRBC1 and TRBC2. The ligated cDNA underwent four PCR rounds using SP2 and nested alpha and beta constant-region primers. MiXCR was run by TCRdb on the UMI-ligation and nested PCR reads, yielding one entry per CDR3 protein. This repertoire shows fewer than 150,000 distinct CDR3 sequences, approximately 20% found once; its top ten account for approximately 0.58%. Sequencing was carried out using naive CD8+ T cells from blood. The receptor's source is a human donor in good health. V usage is TRBV28 and J usage is TRBJ2-1; unclear D gene. CDR3 DNA sequence: TGTGCCAGCAGTCTTGACCGAATAAGCTCCTACAATGAGCAGTTCTTC. It yields the protein CASSLDRISSYNEQFF.